This TCR beta chain was obtained from a study of blood T cell repertoires in COVID-19. Study-wide context: The analysed material was cDNA or gDNA that came from T cells, B-cell-depleted T cells, or PBMCs.

This CDR3 is built from 14 residues. Germline CDR1 reads SGHRS; CDR2 reads YFSETQ. J was trimmed by 0 bases and V by 5 bases; bases with no gene match: 2. TCRdb's table, derived via immunoSEQ multiplex PCR, lists solely in-frame clones and lacks some. The sample has more than 65,000 clones; under 85% are singletons. The rearrangement uses TRBV5-1 and TRBJ2-1; 7 bases fit TRBD1. The sample comprised peripheral blood. The receptor was derived from a man aged 55 to 69 with acute or convalescent COVID-19. CDR3 nucleotide sequence: TGCGCCAGCAGGTGGGACAGCTCCTACAATGAGCAGTTCTTC. Protein sequence: CASRWDSSYNEQFF.